The next 29 T cell receptor beta chains were all read from a single sample in a study of breast tumors, draining lymph nodes, adjacent tissues. Axillary draining lymph nodes of breast cancer patients supplied the node samples. Using its own MiXCR run on the multiplex PCR reads, TCRdb lists one record per CDR3 protein. This table has over 130,000 distinct CDR3 sequences, less than 35% appearing once. Material for sequencing was axillary lymph node tissue. The receptors originated from a female donor with breast cancer. Some clones in this sample may be carry-over from other donors' samples.

This clonotype was seen more than once but under ten times. A much larger clone sits a single nucleotide away, making a read error possible. Given the absence of the conserved phenylalanine or tryptophan at the CDR3 end, a read error is likely. The chain is built from TRBV19 and TRBJ1-5, with a weak D call TRBD1 (6 bases). CDR3 size: 16 residues. The germline V gene encodes CDR1 LNHDA and CDR2 SQIVND (reference sequence). Trimming took 4 bases from V and 0 from J, leaving 13 bases between them. CDR3 DNA: TGTGCCAGTAGTAGGGAGGACAGAGGTAGCAATCAGCCCCAGCATTCT. As protein: CASSREDRGSNQPQHS.

This clonotype occurred many times. The gene calls are TRBV6-1 and TRBJ1-5; a possible D gene is TRBD1 (6 bases). Between the trimmed V and J ends, which lost 6 bases and 3 bases, there was a span of 12 bases. This CDR3 comprises 14 residues. Germline values: CDR1 MNHNS, CDR2 SASEGT. CDR3 sequence reads: CASSLDRFNQPQHF. CDR3 DNA sequence: TGTGCCAGCAGCCTAGACAGGTTCAATCAGCCCCAGCATTTT.

As to this clonotype: This could be a read error, since a much larger clone is one nucleotide away. The chain is built from TRBV5-5 and TRBJ1-3; D ambiguous. Per the germline V gene, CDR1 is SGHKS and CDR2 is YYEKEE (reference sequence). This CDR3 spans 15 amino acids. CDR3 DNA sequence: TGTGCCCGCAGCTTGAGCAGTGTAAATGGAAACACCATATATTTT. Translating it yields CARSLSSVNGNTIYF. Complete variable domain (other parts from reference TRBV5-5 and TRBJ1-3): DAGVTQSPTHLIKTRGQQVTLRCSPISGHKSVSWYQQVLGQGPQFIFQYYEKEERGRGNFPDRFSARQFPNYSSELNVNALLLGDSALYLCARSLSSVNGNTIYFGEGSWLTVV.

Of note for this clonotype: One base away lies a much larger clone, so this may be a sequencing read error. In DNA, the CDR3 is TGCAGTGCTAGAGATCCCGGGGAATATGCCTACACCTTC. Amino acid sequence: CSARDPGEYAYTF. This chain connects TRBV20-1 to TRBJ1-2, with unresolved D. CDR3 length: 13 amino acids. Looked up from germline, CDR1 is DFQATT and CDR2 is SNEGSKA (reference sequence).

For the CDR3, the DNA is TGCGCCAGCAGCGGATCGACAGGATACGCTCTCGAGCAGTACTTC. It is translated as CASSGSTGYALEQYF. The chain joins TRBV5-1 to TRBJ2-7; TRBD1 is a possible D gene (6 bases). The length of the CDR3 is 15 residues. Trimming pared 4 bases from V and 6 bases from J, leaving 20 bases between. Germline CDR1 reads SGHRS; CDR2 reads YFSETQ.

This clonotype was seen many times. This chain connects TRBV18 to TRBJ2-7; D unresolved. The germline V gene encodes CDR1 KGHSH and CDR2 LQKENI. The CDR3 extends over 14 amino acids. With 0 bases removed from V and 5 bases from J, the gap between germline ends came to 11 bases. CDR3 sequence reads: CASSPPRLLDEQYF. CDR3 bases: TGTGCCAGCTCACCACCTCGTCTGTTGGACGAGCAGTACTTC.

This clonotype was picked up many times. The junction shows a germline mismatch at one end, possibly a read error. The CDR3 is CASSLTGGSYGYTF. CDR3 sequence (DNA): TGTGCCAGCAGCTTGACAGGGGGCAGCTATGGCTACACCTTC. This chain connects TRBV5-1 to TRBJ1-2; 10 bases line up with TRBD1. Germline values: CDR1 SGHRS, CDR2 YFSETQ. This CDR3 spans 14 amino acids.

This clonotype occurred many times. The V and J genes are TRBV5-6 and TRBJ2-7; unclear D gene. Trimming cost V 1 base and J 5 bases, with 19 bases left between them. Germline V gives CDR1 SGHDT, CDR2 YYEEEE. The CDR3 is 16 residues long. CDR3 in DNA: TGTGCCAGCAGCTTGTGGGTTGTGCCCCCTACGAACGAGCAGTACTTC. Protein sequence: CASSLWVVPPTNEQYF.

This clonotype was observed at least ten times. CDR3 in DNA: TGTGCCAGCAGTGAATGGGCAGGGGGCTTTAACTCCTACGAGCAGTACGTC. It yields the protein CASSEWAGGFNSYEQYV. The chain links TRBV25-1 to TRBJ2-7, with 8 positions matching TRBD1. Germline V gene data show CDR1 as MGHDK and CDR2 as SYGVNS. Losses at the gene ends were 1 base for V and 0 bases for J; bases not matched to a gene: 8. CDR3 length equals 17 residues.

This clonotype was seen many times. This CDR3 is CASTIGNQPQHF. DNA for the CDR3: TGTGCCAGCACAATTGGCAATCAGCCCCAGCATTTT. The chain has TRBV7-9 and TRBJ1-5, with unresolved D. The germline V gene encodes CDR1 SEHNR and CDR2 FQNEAQ (reference sequence). Trimming removed 7 bases at V and 2 bases at J, with 6 bases between. The CDR3 runs to 12 residues. The entire variable domain, with the rest obtained from reference TRBV7-9 and TRBJ1-5, is as follows: DTGVSQNPRHKITKRGQNVTFRCDPISEHNRLYWYRQTLGQGPEFLTYFQNEAQLEKSRLLSDRFSAERPKGSFSTLEIQRTEQGDSAMYLCASTIGNQPQHFGDGTRLSIL.

The table lists this clonotype with many counts. V is TRBV20-1 and J is TRBJ2-3, with D possibly matching TRBD1 (5 bases). The V end was cut by 6 bases, the J end by 6 bases, with 10 bases between. CDR3 size: 11 residues. CDR1 and CDR2 (germline): DFQATT, SNEGSKA (reference sequence). CDR3 in amino acids: CSARQQDTQYF. CDR3 nucleotide sequence: TGCAGTGCCAGACAGCAGGATACGCAGTATTTT.

There are a few counts of this clonotype. This could be a read error, since a much larger clone is one nucleotide away. The chain has TRBV5-1 and TRBJ2-2; tentatively, D is TRBD2 (6 bases). Germline-derived CDR1 and CDR2 are SGHRS and YFSETQ. The CDR3 spans 13 residues. CDR3 in amino acids: CASSWDFTGDLFF. In DNA, the CDR3 is TGCGCCAGCAGCTGGGACTTTACCGGGGACCTGTTTTTT.

A remark on this clonotype: This sequence may be a read error, since a much larger clone differs from it by one base. V and J are TRBV30 and TRBJ1-4, with no clear D. Trimming stripped 1 base from V and 8 bases from J, with 17 bases between. The CDR3 totals 15 residues. The germline CDR1 and CDR2 sequences are GTSNPN and SVGIG (reference sequence). DNA for the CDR3: TGTGCCTGGAGTGGAGGCGAGGGATCCGAGGAAAAACTGTTTTTT. Residues: CAWSGGEGSEEKLFF.

Worth noting for this clonotype: Given a much more abundant clone one base away, this may be a read error. The gene calls are TRBV3-1 and TRBJ2-3, with D possibly matching TRBD1 (5 bases). Germline values: CDR1 LGHDT, CDR2 YNNKEL (reference sequence). The CDR3 length is 16 residues. The CDR3 DNA is TGTGCCAGCAGCCAAGAAGGTGGGCTCAGCACAGGTACGCAGTATTTT. Its translation is CASSQEGGLSTGTQYF.

This clonotype was counted many times. The chain has TRBV6-2 or TRBV6-3 and TRBJ2-2; TRBD1 aligns across 8 bases. CDR3 length: 16 amino acids. Germline V lookup: CDR1 MNHEY, CDR2 SVGEGT. J gave up 5 bases and V 4 bases, and 9 bases lay outside the gene matches. CDR3 in amino acids: CASSWGQVTLTGELFF. DNA of the CDR3: TGTGCCAGCAGTTGGGGACAGGTTACCTTGACCGGGGAGCTGTTTTTT.

At least ten counts were recorded for this clonotype. The chain has TRBV5-1 and TRBJ2-3; no reliable D call. Germline V gives CDR1 SGHRS, CDR2 YFSETQ. V was cut by 3 bases and J by 3 bases, with 2 bases left in between. The CDR3 is made up of 11 amino acids. CDR3 bases: TGCGCCAGCAGCTCGACAGATACGCAGTATTTT. It yields the protein CASSSTDTQYF.

The V gene is TRBV5-1, the J gene TRBJ2-5; 10 bases are shared with TRBD2. CDR1 is SGHRS and CDR2 is YFSETQ in the germline V gene. The CDR3 runs to 15 residues. The V and J ends lost 4 bases and 5 bases, in that order; junction bases with no gene match: 8. CDR3 loop: CASSLSGGAHETQYF. In nucleotides, the CDR3 is TGCGCCAGCAGCCTAAGCGGGGGGGCCCACGAGACCCAGTACTTC.

This clonotype has a count of ten or more. CDR3: CASSPEPGAGNTGELFF. DNA of the CDR3: TGTGCCAGCAGCCCGGAACCGGGGGCCGGGAACACCGGGGAGCTGTTTTTT. The chain has TRBV7-6 and TRBJ2-2; either TRBD1 or TRBD2 may fit D (6 bases each). CDR3 length: 17 amino acids. V was pared by 5 bases and J by 1 base, with 17 bases between. Per germline, CDR1 SGHVS and CDR2 FNYEAQ. Variable domain in full (rest from reference TRBV7-6 and TRBJ2-2): GAGVSQSPRYKVTKRGQDVALRCDPISGHVSLYWYRQALGQGPEFLTYFNYEAQQDKSGLPNDRFSAERPEGSISTLTIQRTEQRDSAMYRCASSPEPGAGNTGELFFGEGSRLTVL.

V usage is TRBV30 and J usage is TRBJ2-2; possible D gene TRBD1, 6 bases. Germline V gene sequence: CDR1 GTSNPN, CDR2 SVGIG (reference sequence). The CDR3 sequence is 15 residues long. The V gene lost 0 bases and the J gene lost 7 bases, with 15 bases spanning the gap. The CDR3 nucleotides are TGTGCCTGGAGTGTAGGACAGTATCGTGGCGGGGAGCTGTTTTTT. It is translated as CAWSVGQYRGGELFF.

This clonotype appeared many times. This rearrangement joins TRBV20-1 to TRBJ1-5, with D possibly TRBD1 on 6 matching bases. From germline, CDR1 is DFQATT and CDR2 SNEGSKA (reference sequence). The V gene lost 6 bases and the J gene lost 6 bases, with 12 bases spanning the gap. The CDR3 loop spans 12 amino acids. CDR3 in DNA: TGCAGTGCCCACCAGGGGCGTCAGCCCCAGCATTTT. This sequence encodes CSAHQGRQPQHF.

With respect to this clonotype: One end of the junction varies from germline; a read error may be responsible. The rearrangement joins TRBV15 to TRBJ1-2, with 8 bases matching TRBD1. Per the germline V gene, CDR1 is LNHNV and CDR2 is YYDKDF (reference sequence). This CDR3 is built from 17 residues. CDR3 DNA: TGTGCCACCAGCAGAGATCGGGGGACAGGAGCTAACTATGGCTGCACCTTC. The encoded protein is CATSRDRGTGANYGCTF.

The chain recombines TRBV5-1 with TRBJ2-1, with 11 bases lining up with TRBD1. The CDR3 totals 13 residues. The ends lost 6 bases at V and 6 bases at J; junction bases unmatched: 2. The germline CDR1 and CDR2 sequences are SGHRS and YFSETQ. This chain's CDR3 is CASTGTGGNEQFF. The CDR3 nucleotides are TGCGCCAGCACCGGGACAGGGGGCAATGAGCAGTTCTTC.

The rearrangement uses TRBV7-9 and TRBJ1-6, with 11 bases aligning to TRBD1. The CDR3 length is 15 residues. V lost 5 bases to trimming and J lost 5 bases; unmatched junction nucleotides: 2. Germline assignment: CDR1 SEHNR and CDR2 FQNEAQ (reference sequence). CDR3: CASSGTGGNNSPLHF. The CDR3 DNA sequence: TGTGCCAGCAGCGGGACAGGGGGAAATAATTCACCCCTCCACTTT.

The chain carries TRBV5-1 and TRBJ1-2, with 9 bases identical to TRBD1. The V gene's germline CDR1 is SGHRS and CDR2 YFSETQ. With 0 bases clipped from V and 6 bases from J, the junction kept 3 bases outside the gene matches. CDR3 size: 14 residues. The CDR3 region has the DNA TGCGCCAGCAGCTTGGACAGGGGGCTTAATGGCTACACCTTC. Encoded protein: CASSLDRGLNGYTF.

The chain links TRBV7-2 to TRBJ2-2; D is tentatively TRBD1 or TRBD2 (6 bases each). Looked up from germline, CDR1 is SGHTA and CDR2 is FQGNSA. Trimming stripped 2 bases from V and 0 bases from J, with 10 bases between. The CDR3 covers 16 residues. DNA of the CDR3: TGTGCCAGCAGCTTAATAAGGGGGGCGAACACCGGGGAGCTGTTTTTT. Translating gives CASSLIRGANTGELFF.

This clonotype was found many times. This chain connects TRBV12-3 or TRBV12-4 to TRBJ2-2; D remains unclear. V dropped 4 bases and J dropped 5 bases, with 8 bases sitting between them. The CDR3 contains 13 residues. The CDR3 bases are TGTGCCAGCAGTTCGGGCATAACCGGGGAGCTGTTTTTT. Protein sequence: CASSSGITGELFF.

The rearrangement uses TRBV7-2 and TRBJ2-5; TRBD1 aligns across 10 bases. The CDR3 extends over 15 amino acids. The germline gives CDR1 SGHTA, CDR2 FQGNSA. Trimming took 3 bases from V and 9 from J; bases not matched to a gene: 10. The CDR3 DNA reads TGTGCCAGCAGCTTGGGACAGGGGTCCAATCAGCCCCAGTACTTC. As protein: CASSLGQGSNQPQYF.

This clonotype was recorded at least ten times. The chain combines TRBV6-1 with TRBJ1-2; no reliable D call. This CDR3 has 16 residues. Between the trimmed V and J ends, which lost 0 bases and 0 bases, there was a span of 11 bases. Germline V gene data show CDR1 as MNHNS and CDR2 as SASEGT. The CDR3 loop reads CASSEALVAANYGYTF. The DNA for the CDR3 is TGTGCCAGCAGTGAAGCGCTTGTTGCCGCTAACTATGGCTACACCTTC.

Many counts were recorded for this clonotype. CDR3 protein: CASSPQGAPTNEKLFF. Here the CDR3 DNA reads TGTGCCAGCTCACCACAGGGGGCACCGACTAATGAAAAACTGTTTTTT. This chain connects TRBV18 to TRBJ1-4; 7 bases fit TRBD1. Trimming at V came to 1 base and at J to 2 bases, leaving 4 bases not matched to a gene. CDR3 length: 16 amino acids. CDR1 and CDR2 from the germline V gene are KGHSH and LQKENI.